Following are 20 T cell receptor beta chains from one sample sequenced in a study of shared clonotypes between healthy human individuals. Cells designated naive CD8 were CD45RO-negative and were positively selected for CCR7, with terminally differentiated effector memory CD45RA+ cells excluded. The protocol was immunoSEQ multiplex PCR, while the TCRdb copy is restricted to in-frame clones and leaves out a portion. The repertoire holds nearly 600,000 clones, with around 95% as singletons. Sequenced: naive CD8+ T cells sorted from blood. These receptors originate from a woman aged 25 to 39 in good health.

V gene TRBV9 combines with J gene TRBJ1-2; a possible D gene is TRBD1 (5 bases). In germline, CDR1 is SGDLS, CDR2 YYNGEE. V lost 4 bases and J 8 bases, leaving 15 bases between the germline ends. The CDR3 is made up of 13 amino acids. CDR3 sequence: CASSPSGGVGYTF. CDR3 DNA sequence: TGTGCCAGCAGCCCTAGTGGAGGGGTCGGCTACACCTTC. Full variable domain (missing parts from reference TRBV9 and TRBJ1-2): DSGVTQTPKHLITATGQRVTLRCSPRSGDLSVYWYQQSLDQGLQFLIQYYNGEERAKGNILERFSAQQFPDLHSELNLSSLELGDSALYFCASSPSGGVGYTFGSGTRLTVV.

This clone was recorded only once. The chain's CDR3 is CASSLRGQGFLEQYF. The CDR3 DNA reads as TGTGCCAGCAGCTTACGAGGACAGGGCTTTCTCGAGCAGTACTTC. This chain connects TRBV7-9 to TRBJ2-7; TRBD1 aligns across 8 bases. CDR1 is SEHNR and CDR2 is FQNEAQ in the germline V gene (reference sequence). V lost 2 bases and J lost 6; bases outside the gene matches: 9. The CDR3 is 15 amino acids.

This clone was detected once. The genes are TRBV5-1 and TRBJ2-3, with unresolved D. This CDR3 has 12 amino acids. Germline lookup yields CDR1 SGHRS and CDR2 YFSETQ. With 2 bases removed from V and 4 bases from J, the gap between germline ends came to 5 bases. The CDR3 nucleotides are TGCGCCAGCAGCTTTGGGGCAGATACGCAGTATTTT. The encoded protein is CASSFGADTQYF.

The J gene is TRBJ2-7, the V gene TRBV4-2, with a weak D call TRBD2 (5 bases). CDR1 LGHNA and CDR2 YNFKEQ come from the germline V gene. CDR3 length: 16 residues. Trimming took 0 bases from V and 6 from J, leaving 18 bases between them. This CDR3 reads CASSQEGSSIESEQYF. CDR3 DNA: TGTGCCAGCAGCCAAGAGGGGAGCTCCATCGAGAGCGAGCAGTACTTC.

The chain carries TRBV27 and TRBJ1-5; TRBD1 matches at 7 bases. In germline, CDR1 is MNHEY, CDR2 SMNVEV (reference sequence). The CDR3 contains 15 residues. Trimming took 6 bases from V and 6 from J; bases not matched to a gene: 11. The CDR3: CASRLRGRLGQPQHF. CDR3 nucleotides: TGTGCCAGCAGACTGAGGGGGCGCTTGGGTCAGCCCCAGCATTTT.

J is TRBJ2-1 and V is TRBV5-1, with a weak D call TRBD2 (6 bases). The CDR3 extends over 13 amino acids. Germline V CDR1 and CDR2: SGHRS, YFSETQ. V was cut by 7 bases and J by 8 bases, with 16 bases left in between. The CDR3 coding sequence is TGCGCCAGCCAATCTCCGGGAGATCATGAGCAGTTCTTC. Translating it yields CASQSPGDHEQFF.

This chain uses TRBV28 with TRBJ2-2, with TRBD2 matching over 13 bases. Germline V gene data show CDR1 as MDHEN and CDR2 as SYDVKM. J gave up 3 bases and V 5 bases, and 15 bases lay outside the gene matches. The CDR3 runs to 20 residues. The CDR3 DNA reads TGTGCCAGCAGTCTACTGTGGACTAGCGGGAGATCAAGGGACACCGGGGAGCTGTTTTTT. Encoded protein: CASSLLWTSGRSRDTGELFF.

V gene TRBV6-1 combines with J gene TRBJ2-1, with TRBD2 identical over 7 bases. Germline trimming cut 1 base from V and 10 bases from J; bases unmatched to any gene: 4. The germline V gene encodes CDR1 MNHNS and CDR2 SASEGT. This CDR3 is built from 13 residues. The CDR3 reads CASSEGVGREQFF. CDR3 nucleotides: TGTGCCAGCAGTGAAGGTGTCGGGAGGGAGCAGTTCTTC.

The rearrangement uses TRBV6-1 and TRBJ1-5, with 7 bases lining up with TRBD1. The CDR3 is made up of 16 amino acids. Germline V gene sequence: CDR1 MNHNS, CDR2 SASEGT. The junction had 5 bases not matched to a gene; V was cut back by 0 bases and J by 3 bases. CDR3 bases: TGTGCCAGCAGTGAAGCGGAGGGACAGATCAATCAGCCCCAGCATTTT. Protein: CASSEAEGQINQPQHF.

V usage is TRBV27 and J usage is TRBJ2-1, with 12 bases fitting TRBD2. The ends lost 2 bases at V and 8 bases at J; junction bases unmatched: 13. The CDR3 has 18 amino acids. CDR1 and CDR2 from the germline V gene are MNHEY and SMNVEV (reference sequence). This CDR3 reads CASSLTLAGGLLSDEQFF. CDR3 coding DNA: TGTGCCAGCAGTTTAACACTAGCGGGAGGCTTACTCTCGGATGAGCAGTTCTTC.

This chain joins TRBV7-9 and TRBJ2-7, with D possibly TRBD2 on 6 matching bases. CDR1 is SEHNR, CDR2 FQNEAQ, per germline (reference sequence). The ends were cut back, 5 bases at V and 2 bases at J, with 19 bases in the middle. The length of the CDR3 is 16 residues. CDR3 DNA: TGTGCCAGCAGCCAAGGAGGGACGGGACCAGCCTACGAGCAGTACTTC. Its translation is CASSQGGTGPAYEQYF. Full variable domain (outside the CDR3, taken from reference TRBV7-9 and TRBJ2-7): DTGVSQNPRHKITKRGQNVTFRCDPISEHNRLYWYRQTLGQGPEFLTYFQNEAQLEKSRLLSDRFSAERPKGSFSTLEIQRTEQGDSAMYLCASSQGGTGPAYEQYFGPGTRLTVT.

The chain joins TRBV4-1 to TRBJ1-1; no reliable D call. V lost 2 bases and J 6 bases, leaving 10 bases between the germline ends. This CDR3 spans 13 amino acids. Germline V lookup: CDR1 MGHRA, CDR2 YSYEKL. Written as DNA, the CDR3 is TGCGCCAGCAGCCAAAGCGAGTATTCTGAAGCTTTCTTT. This encodes CASSQSEYSEAFF.

The CDR3 sequence: CASSLSSETVYGYTF. The CDR3 DNA reads as TGTGCCAGCAGTTTATCTTCCGAGACAGTATATGGCTACACCTTC. The chain combines TRBV27 with TRBJ1-2; possibly TRBD1 for D (5 bases). CDR3 size: 15 residues. The V end was cut by 0 bases, the J end by 5 bases, with 13 bases between. From germline, CDR1 is MNHEY and CDR2 SMNVEV (reference sequence).

The rearrangement uses TRBV10-1 and TRBJ2-7; D possibly corresponds to TRBD2 (6 bases). Germline-derived CDR1 and CDR2 are WNHNN and SYGVQD (reference sequence). This CDR3 is 14 amino acids long. V was cut by 3 bases and J by 2 bases, with 11 bases left in between. The CDR3 DNA is TGCGCCAGCAGTGATGAATGGGGGGCCTACGAGCAGTACTTC. Its protein is CASSDEWGAYEQYF.

V is TRBV5-6 and J is TRBJ2-5; 7 nucleotides align to TRBD1. Germline CDR1 SGHDT, CDR2 YYEEEE. Trimming took 3 bases from V and 2 from J; bases not matched to a gene: 7. The CDR3 is made up of 15 amino acids. CDR3 loop: CASSSGGNPQETQYF. The CDR3 bases are TGTGCCAGCAGCTCAGGGGGTAATCCTCAAGAGACCCAGTACTTC.

In its sample, this clone was seen once. The chain uses TRBV7-6 and TRBJ1-3; 8 positions match TRBD1. CDR1 is SGHVS, CDR2 FNYEAQ, per germline. The trim removed 8 bases at V and 4 bases at J, leaving 7 bases unmatched. The CDR3 runs to 14 residues. This CDR3 is CASGDRGSGNTIYF. CDR3 nucleotide sequence: TGTGCCAGCGGTGACAGGGGCTCAGGAAACACCATATATTTT.

The rearrangement links TRBV11-2 to TRBJ2-7; no firm D call. Between the trimmed V and J ends, which lost 7 bases and 2 bases, there was a span of 12 bases. CDR1 and CDR2 (germline): SGHAT, FQNNGV. The CDR3 is made up of 13 amino acids. The CDR3 reads CASTPASTYEQYF. The CDR3 bases are TGTGCCAGCACTCCCGCGTCCACCTACGAGCAGTACTTC.

CDR3: CASSHRGVTGGDIQYF. CDR3 DNA sequence: TGCGCCAGCAGCCACCGGGGCGTGACAGGGGGTGACATTCAGTACTTC. The chain combines TRBV4-1 with TRBJ2-4; 9 bases agree with TRBD1. Germline CDR1 MGHRA, CDR2 YSYEKL. The CDR3 contains 16 residues. Germline trimming cut 3 bases from V and 8 bases from J; bases unmatched to any gene: 11.

The CDR3 sequence is CASSYIPPTGPDTQYF. In DNA form, the CDR3 reads TGTGCCAGCAGCTATATACCACCTACGGGGCCAGATACGCAGTATTTT. The genes are TRBV5-4 and TRBJ2-3; D assignment may be TRBD1 or TRBD2 (5 bases each). The V and J ends lost 3 bases and 4 bases respectively, with 18 bases between them. The CDR3 has 16 amino acids. Germline V CDR1 and CDR2: SGHNT, YYREEE (reference sequence).

The V and J genes are TRBV28 and TRBJ2-7; possibly TRBD2 for D (5 bases). The V gene's germline CDR1 is MDHEN and CDR2 SYDVKM. This CDR3 has 12 residues. The V end lost 8 bases, the J end lost 0 bases, and 8 bases lay between the germline ends. The CDR3 reads CASRGSSYEQYF. DNA for the CDR3: TGTGCCAGCCGAGGGAGCTCCTACGAGCAGTACTTC.